One sample yielded the 4 T cell receptor beta chains listed below, sequenced in a study of cytomegalovirus exposure and HLA in healthy donors. PCR amplification relied on 60 Vbeta primers (plus 13 Jbeta primers). The table came from immunoSEQ multiplex PCR; TCRdb's copy has only in-frame clones and leaves some out. The data contain approximately 140,000 clones, more than 60% of them singletons. Sequences were obtained from PBMCs. The receptors shown here come from a woman aged 45-59 years in good health and CMV-seropositive.

CDR3 protein: CASSFPEGEKLFF. The CDR3 DNA is TGCGCCAGCAGCTTCCCAGAGGGTGAAAAACTGTTTTTT. The chain links TRBV5-1 to TRBJ1-4, with D hard to call. The CDR3 covers 13 residues. V was pared by 2 bases and J by 7 bases, with 9 bases between. Germline CDR1 SGHRS, CDR2 YFSETQ.

The chain has TRBV28 and TRBJ1-2; D is unclear. Germline loops: CDR1 MDHEN, CDR2 SYDVKM. The CDR3 contains 14 residues. V gave up 6 bases and J gave up 0 bases, with 11 bases separating them. The CDR3 sequence: CASREVKANYGYTF. CDR3 DNA: TGTGCCAGCAGGGAGGTTAAAGCTAACTATGGCTACACCTTC.

The rearrangement uses TRBV5-5 and TRBJ1-2; tentative D call: TRBD1 (6 bases). The CDR3 contains 15 residues. The germline V gene encodes CDR1 SGHKS and CDR2 YYEKEE (reference sequence). V shed 6 bases and J shed 1 base, with 16 bases lying between them. CDR3 loop: CASTPGGGNNYGYTF. The CDR3 DNA sequence: TGTGCCAGCACCCCGGGAGGGGGAAATAACTATGGCTACACCTTC.

The chain carries TRBV7-3 and TRBJ1-2, with 8 bases aligning to TRBD1. The CDR3 contains 14 residues. The trim removed 5 bases at V and 5 bases at J, leaving 7 bases unmatched. In germline, CDR1 is SGHTA, CDR2 FQGTGA. CDR3: CASSQPGQAYGYTF. The CDR3 region has the DNA TGTGCCAGCAGCCAACCGGGACAGGCTTATGGCTACACCTTC.